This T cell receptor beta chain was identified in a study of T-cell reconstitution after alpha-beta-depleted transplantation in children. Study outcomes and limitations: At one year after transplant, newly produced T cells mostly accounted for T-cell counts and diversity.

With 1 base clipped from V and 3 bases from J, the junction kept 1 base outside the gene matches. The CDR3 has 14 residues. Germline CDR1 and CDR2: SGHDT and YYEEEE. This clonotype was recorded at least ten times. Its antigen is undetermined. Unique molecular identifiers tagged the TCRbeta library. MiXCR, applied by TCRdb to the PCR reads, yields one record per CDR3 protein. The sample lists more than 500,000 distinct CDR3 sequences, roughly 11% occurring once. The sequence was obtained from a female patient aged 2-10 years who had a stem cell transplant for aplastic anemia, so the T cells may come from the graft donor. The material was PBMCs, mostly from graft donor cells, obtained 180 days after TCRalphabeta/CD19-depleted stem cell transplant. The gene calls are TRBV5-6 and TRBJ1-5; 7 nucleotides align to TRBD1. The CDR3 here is CASSLTGANQPQHF. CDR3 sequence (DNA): TGTGCCAGCAGCTTGACAGGGGCCAATCAGCCCCAGCATTTT. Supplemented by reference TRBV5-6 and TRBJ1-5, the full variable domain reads DAGVTQSPTHLIKTRGQQVTLRCSPKSGHDTVSWYQQALGQGPQFIFQYYEEEERQRGNFPDRFSGHQFPNYSSELNVNALLLGDSALYLCASSLTGANQPQHFGDGTRLSIL.